Here is one T cell receptor beta chain with its context. J lost 8 bases, V lost 2 bases, and 5 bases had no gene match. The CDR3 is 12 residues long. CDR1 is GTSNPN and CDR2 is SVGIG in the germline V gene (reference sequence). Under the authors' procedure: How many nucleated cells were present was estimated from reference gene primer amplification. Profiling relied on immunoSEQ multiplex PCR, and the TCRdb table lists in-frame clones only, not all of them. The V and J calls and clone size come from that table; D and trimming were worked out from the DNA. The data contain some 220,000 clones, around four fifths of them singletons. These data come from a study of blood T cell repertoires in COVID-19. The overall study: PBMCs, B-cell-depleted T cells, or T cells were the source of the cDNA or gDNA that made up the material.

Sequenced input: peripheral blood. This chain joins TRBV30 and TRBJ1-2; 7 bases align to TRBD1. This TCR derives from a woman of 80 years or more with active or convalescent COVID-19. CDR3 residues: CAWSPGGGGYTF. The CDR3 DNA follows: TGTGCCTGGAGTCCAGGGGGTGGCGGCTACACCTTC.